This TCR beta chain was recovered during a study of regulatory T cells in long-lasting Graves disease (dated by TCRdb to about 2021). With regard to the full study: Newly diagnosed Graves' disease patients had taken antithyroid drugs for less than 3 months. Persistent Graves' disease patients were compared with newly diagnosed Graves' disease patients by peripheral blood TCR sequencing and RNA sequencing. The study took place in China and was registered as a clinical trial. A total of approximately 35 samples underwent TCR sequencing: about 13 from persistent and around 20 from newly diagnosed Graves' disease patients. What the authors observed across the whole study: Persistent Graves' disease patients showed lower TCR Shannon entropy and fewer highly expanded clones than newly diagnosed patients, suggesting clonal expansion. As a limitation, the authors acknowledged that the small sample size may reduce accuracy. Only peripheral blood was studied, because thyroid tissue, the primary lesion, was inaccessible. Patients with persistent disease shared more public clonotypes (roughly 2,900) than newly diagnosed patients did (approximately 990). Sequencing and analysis were limited to the TCR beta chain. TRBV28, TRBJ1-2 and TRBJ2-5 were preferentially used in persistent disease, while TRBV20-1 and TRBJ2-1 were favored in newly diagnosed disease.

The CDR3 goes from the cysteine to the phenylalanine over 18 residues. Only the CDR3 DNA stays, 54 bases, in frame from base 1. For CDR1 and CDR2, the germline V gene (reference sequence) lists DFQATT and SNEGSKA. Here V drops 1 base and J drops 2 bases, and the junction holds 13 bases not matched to any gene. A word on this clonotype: The clone's antigen remains unknown. There are no base qualities to consult, and no much larger clone falls within one base.

The sample's time point label is to be understood as: newly diagnosed GD, antithyroid drugs for less than 3 months. RNA was extracted from PBMCs in TRIzol for both TCR sequencing and RNA sequencing. The diagnosis of Graves' disease was made according to American Thyroid Association guidelines. Recruitment of patients was carried out at an endocrinology department in Xi'an, China. Each patient gave approximately 8.8 milliliters of peripheral blood, collected in an EDTA anticoagulant tube. Ficoll Paque Plus density gradient separation was used to isolate PBMCs, and no further T cell sorting was performed. An Agilent 2100 Bioanalyzer and agarose gel were used to assess RNA quality, and a NanoDrop 2000 was used to measure RNA concentration. Libraries were made using multiplex PCR. Sequenced using an Illumina HiSeq 4000. TCR beta libraries were built with iRepertoire HTBI primers and Arm-PCR amplification of CDR3 regions. Before sequencing, the PCR products went through gel purification. The published analysis was carried out like this. A total of 62 TRBV and 14 TRBJ segments were identified across samples and were used for gene usage analysis of CDR3 amino acid clonotypes. COPE and FqMerger were used to merge filtered high-quality paired reads into contigs. BLAST was used to align contigs to IMGT TRBV, TRBD and TRBJ reference genes, and CDR3 was defined according to IMGT. Any clonotype with a frequency above 0.1% was counted as a highly expanded clone. Repertoire diversity was measured by Shannon entropy, and V-J evenness by the Gini coefficient. Public clonotypes were defined as clonotypes shared by more than one individual. The public reads were quality trimmed at Q25 with fastp and then assembled into clones with MiXCR by TCRdb, keeping productive beta chains. Each CDR3 protein appears once, grouped with its most common genes and DNA. The V and J calls come from TCRdb's annotation, not from the publication. Here the sample has around 480,000 distinct CDR3 sequences; 16% occur a single time. Jointly, the top ten make up 20% to 25% of the sample.

In addition, the sample was reused for a study of T cells in Graves' hyperthyroidism and ophthalmopathy. That second report states: Graves' hyperthyroidism was defined as stable when no progression to ophthalmopathy occurred over 18 months of follow-up. The hyperthyroidism patients were between 18 and 65 years old and newly diagnosed, with a disease duration of less than 2 months. The study excluded patients with uncontrolled infections, other autoimmune diseases, pregnancy or lactation. Diagnoses relied on clinical symptoms, serum thyroxine and TRAb, thyroid ultrasound and orbital computed tomography. For the first round of RT-PCR on the TCR CDR3, the HTBI primer set was used together with the Qiagen OneStep RT-PCR kit. Most expanded thyroid clonotypes (frequency above 0.001) were also detected in blood, a finding suggesting that blood repertoires may reflect thyroid immune responses. In cross-validation, a model built on a 13 V-J signature told ophthalmopathy apart from stable hyperthyroidism with 87.88% sensitivity and roughly 81% specificity, and in testing the same model reached 80%/75%. In validation, the model predicted progression to ophthalmopathy a median of roughly 6.1 months before onset, with approximately 68% sensitivity and nearly 75% specificity. TCR V-J signatures able to tell the groups apart were searched for in a discovery cohort of approximately 95 patients, of whom around 42 had Graves' ophthalmopathy and 57 had stable Graves' hyperthyroidism. Prospective prediction of ophthalmopathy was tested in an independent validation cohort consisting of fewer than 20 hyperthyroidism patients and 15 to 17 patients who later progressed to ophthalmopathy. The roughly 100 discovery patients were randomly divided into training and test sets at a 7:3 ratio. In addition, the study compared T-cell repertoires in thyroid tissue and in blood from about 6 Graves' hyperthyroidism patients. After blood sampling, hyperthyroidism patients were treated with methimazole at a starting dose of 30 mg daily, and ophthalmopathy patients were treated with high-dose intravenous methylprednisolone. Libraries were constructed in a second round of multiplex PCR, after which size selection and purification were carried out. Sequencing of the libraries was done on an Illumina HiSeq2000 using paired-end 100 bp reads. SOAPnuke was used to process the raw data, removing reads that contained adapters or uncalled bases, had a mean Phred below 15, or lacked an exact match to the constant primer or identifier. COPE v1.2.5 was used to merge the high-quality paired reads, and each unique nucleotide sequence was defined as a clonotype. MiTCR v1.1 was used to align the clonotypes against IMGT TRBV, TRBD and TRBJ reference segments. The analysis included only V-J combinations with a frequency above 0.0001, which together covered about 99% of the repertoires. A TCS score was defined as the ratio between F50 (clonal expansion) and ExV (chaos), using BLOSUM62-based TCRdist between CDR3 peptides within each V-J. Welch's t-statistics and random forest reduced 450 to 600 V-J features to about 12, which were used in a naive Bayes classifier (R e1071). No statistical method was used to fix the sample size in advance, and group allocation was not hidden from the investigators. TCR Vbeta CDR3 sequencing of roughly 140 peripheral blood samples (over 40 ophthalmopathy, some 75 hyperthyroidism and approximately 17 progressor patients) is reported in the paper.

Material: peripheral blood mononuclear cells (PBMCs), obtained at new diagnosis, from a patient treated with antithyroid drugs. This TCR came from a woman aged 35 to 60 with Graves disease. Donor details come from another sample of the same person, matched by shared clones. The V gene is TRBV20-1 and the J gene is TRBJ2-1; TRBD1 aligns with 8 central bases. The CDR3 reads as follows: CSARGRQGLRNPYNEQFF. The sequenced DNA is TGCAGTGCTAGAGGCCGACAGGGGCTACGTAACCCCTACAATGAGCAGTTCTTC.